The T cell receptor (beta chain) described here comes from a study of blood T cells in healthy people across ages. General study findings and limits: Both higher diversity and more naive CD4+ cells marked long-lived donors when set against aged donors. In the absence of known donor CMV status, changes in expanded clonotypes were possibly confounded.

Germline CDR1 LGHNA, CDR2 YNFKEQ. This CDR3 region has 13 residues. Deletions cut 3 bases from V and 6 bases from J, with 11 bases between. Drawn from each donor were 8.5 to 10 milliliters of peripheral blood. As for this clonotype: Its antigen remains unidentified.

A second PCR of 7 to 11 cycles used a sample-barcoded 5' primer and a J-beta primer mix. Every cDNA molecule bore a tag from a template-switch adaptor containing 12 random nucleotides. One entry per CDR3 protein results from TCRdb running MiXCR on the 5' RACE reads. The sample includes over 1,200,000 distinct CDR3 sequences, almost 60% seen only once; the top ten take over 6.5%. The sequencing input was blood. The V gene is TRBV4-2, the J gene TRBJ1-2, with a possible D match to TRBD1 (5 bases). The receptor was derived from a man aged 18 to 30 in good health. The CDR3 protein is CASSHPGPDGYTF. CDR3 in DNA: TGTGCCAGCAGCCATCCGGGACCCGATGGCTACACCTTC.